This paragraph covers one T cell receptor beta chain sequence. The germline gene is not matched at one end of the junction; a read error may be the cause. This specimen belongs to a study of response to subunit inactivated influenza vaccine. Germline V gene data show CDR1 as SEHNR and CDR2 as FQNEAQ (reference sequence). The CDR3 consists of 13 residues. One entry per CDR3 protein results from TCRdb running MiXCR on the RT-PCR reads. Of roughly 160,000 distinct CDR3 sequences listed, about 10% are singletons. Sample: CD8+ T cells sorted from PBMCs, taken 23 months after vaccination. This TCR derives from a man aged 50 to 69 who received an inactivated influenza vaccine. The rearrangement joins TRBV7-9 to TRBJ2-1; the D gene is possibly TRBD2 (6 bases). For the CDR3, the DNA is TGTGCCAGCAGCCCAGGGTCGGGGGAGATCAGAGCCTTC. Its translation: CASSPGSGEIRAF.